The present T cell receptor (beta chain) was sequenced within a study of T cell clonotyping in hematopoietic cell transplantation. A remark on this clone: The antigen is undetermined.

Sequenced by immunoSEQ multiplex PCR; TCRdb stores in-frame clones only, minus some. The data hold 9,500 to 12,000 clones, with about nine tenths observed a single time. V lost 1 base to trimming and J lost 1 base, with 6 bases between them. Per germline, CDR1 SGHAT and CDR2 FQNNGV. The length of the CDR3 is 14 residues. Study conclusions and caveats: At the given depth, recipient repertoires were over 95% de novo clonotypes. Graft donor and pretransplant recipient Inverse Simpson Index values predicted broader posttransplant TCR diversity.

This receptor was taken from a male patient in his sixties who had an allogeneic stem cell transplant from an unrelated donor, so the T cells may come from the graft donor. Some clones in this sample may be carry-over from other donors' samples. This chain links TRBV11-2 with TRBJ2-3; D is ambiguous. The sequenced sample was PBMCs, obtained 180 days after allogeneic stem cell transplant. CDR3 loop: CASSLGRGTDTQYF. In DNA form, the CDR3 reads TGTGCCAGCAGCTTAGGAAGGGGCACAGATACGCAGTATTTT.